This T cell receptor (beta chain) was retrieved from a study of graft-versus-host responses after intestinal transplantation. Turning to the study itself: In this cohort, recipients had multivisceral, liver-intestinal, or isolated intestinal transplants. Study-wide results and caveats: Recipient marrow harbored GvH clones, some of which surfaced first in ileum or blood. Clonal ratios of graft-versus-host to host-versus-graft in allografts were high for patients exhibiting graft-donor T cell macrochimerism.

Germline loops: CDR1 GTSNPN, CDR2 SVGIG (reference sequence). The CDR3 consists of 19 residues. This clone showed up just once. The antigen is unknown. The junction departs from germline at one end; a sequencing error may be responsible. Produced via immunoSEQ multiplex PCR; TCRdb's table is partial and in-frame only. The table records about 27,000 clones, 90% to 95% of them present only once. The specimen comprised PBMCs, sampled roughly 32 days after intestinal transplant. The receptor comes from a human patient who received an intestinal transplant, so some T cells may come from the graft donor. The chain couples TRBV30 to TRBJ2-2; tentatively, D is TRBD1 (9 bases). The CDR3 bases are TGTGCCGGGAGCCCCCGGGGGGGGGTGGGACAGGGCGAAACCGGGGAGCTGTTTTTT. Translated, it gives CAGSPRGGVGQGETGELFF.